A single sample is the source of the 5 T cell receptor beta chains below, sequenced in a study of cytomegalovirus exposure and HLA in healthy donors. Primers: 60 Vbeta forward and 13 Jbeta reverse. Sequencing was performed with immunoSEQ multiplex PCR; in TCRdb, only in-frame clones are kept and a portion is missing. The sample has about 130,000 clones, approximately 80% seen once. Sequencing was performed on PBMCs. These receptors were collected from a man aged 25 to 40 in good health and CMV-seronegative.

The gene calls are TRBV6-6 and TRBJ2-4; tentative D call: TRBD1 (5 bases). The germline V gene encodes CDR1 MNHNY and CDR2 SVGAGI (reference sequence). Trimming removed 2 bases at V and 9 bases at J, with 17 bases between. CDR3 length: 15 amino acids. Written as DNA, the CDR3 is TGTGCCAGCAGTTACGGGCAGGGAAGGGGTGGCATTCAGTACTTC. Translation: CASSYGQGRGGIQYF.

This chain connects TRBV6-4 to TRBJ2-4; D is uncertain. V lost 3 bases, J lost 4 bases, and 7 bases lay in between. Germline-derived CDR1 and CDR2 are MRHNA and SNTAGT. This CDR3 has 13 residues. DNA for the CDR3: TGTGCCAGCAGTGAATCACAGAAAAACATTCAGTACTTC. Translating it yields CASSESQKNIQYF.

The chain links TRBV2 to TRBJ2-5; weak D call: TRBD2 (6 bases). V was clipped by 4 bases and J by 0 bases, with 9 bases between them. The germline gives CDR1 SNHLY, CDR2 FYNNEI. The CDR3 runs 14 residues. The CDR3 spells CASSGGGNQETQYF. CDR3 DNA: TGTGCCAGCAGTGGGGGCGGGAACCAAGAGACCCAGTACTTC.

This clone was observed a handful of times. The chain uses TRBV27 and TRBJ2-2; D remains ambiguous. Between the trimmed V and J ends, which lost 9 bases and 4 bases, there was a span of 15 bases. Germline V gene sequence: CDR1 MNHEY, CDR2 SMNVEV (reference sequence). The CDR3 is 14 amino acids. Here the CDR3 reads CASSSWSGTGELFF. In DNA form, the CDR3 reads TGTGCCAGTTCCTCATGGTCGGGCACCGGGGAGCTGTTTTTT.

The rearrangement joins TRBV28 to TRBJ1-2; possibly TRBD1 for D (5 bases). The germline V and J ends were trimmed by 6 bases and 7 bases, with 15 bases remaining between them. The CDR3 covers 13 residues. CDR1 MDHEN and CDR2 SYDVKM come from the germline V gene. CDR3 loop: CASRLGGVGGYTF. In nucleotides, the CDR3 is TGTGCCAGCAGGTTAGGAGGGGTTGGTGGCTACACCTTC.